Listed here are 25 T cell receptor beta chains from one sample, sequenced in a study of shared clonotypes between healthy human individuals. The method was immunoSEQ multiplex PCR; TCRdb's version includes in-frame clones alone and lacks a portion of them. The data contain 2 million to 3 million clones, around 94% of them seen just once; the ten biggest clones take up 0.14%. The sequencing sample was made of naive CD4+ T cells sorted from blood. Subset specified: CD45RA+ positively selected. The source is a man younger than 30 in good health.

CDR3 sequence reads: CASSFPNYEQYF. In nucleotides, the CDR3 is TGTGCCAGCAGTTTCCCGAATTACGAGCAGTACTTC. The chain combines TRBV6-5 with TRBJ2-7; D ambiguous. V lost 4 bases and J 4 bases, leaving 8 bases between the germline ends. CDR1 and CDR2 from the germline V gene are MNHEY and SVGAGI. This CDR3 contains 12 residues.

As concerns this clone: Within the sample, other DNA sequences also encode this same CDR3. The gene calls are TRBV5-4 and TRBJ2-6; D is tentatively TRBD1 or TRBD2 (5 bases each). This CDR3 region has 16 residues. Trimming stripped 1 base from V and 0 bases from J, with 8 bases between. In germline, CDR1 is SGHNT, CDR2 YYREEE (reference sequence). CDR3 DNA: TGTGCCAGCAGCTTGATCGGGGCCTCTGGGGCCAACGTCCTGACTTTC. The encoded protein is CASSLIGASGANVLTF.

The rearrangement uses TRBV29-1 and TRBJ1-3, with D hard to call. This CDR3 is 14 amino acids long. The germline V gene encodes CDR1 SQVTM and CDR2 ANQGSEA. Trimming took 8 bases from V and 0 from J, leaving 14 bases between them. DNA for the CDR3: TGCAGCCCAAACGCGGGCTCCTCTGGAAACACCATATATTTT. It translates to CSPNAGSSGNTIYF.

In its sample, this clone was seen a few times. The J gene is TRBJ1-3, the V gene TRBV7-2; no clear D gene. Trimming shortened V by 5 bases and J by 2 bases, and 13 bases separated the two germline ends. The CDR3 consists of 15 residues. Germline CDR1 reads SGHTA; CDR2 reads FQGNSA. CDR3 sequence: CASSQRTPPGNTIYF. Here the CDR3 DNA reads TGTGCCAGCAGCCAGCGGACCCCCCCTGGAAACACCATATATTTT. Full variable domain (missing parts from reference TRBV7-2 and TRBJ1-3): GAGVSQSPSNKVTEKGKDVELRCDPISGHTALYWYRQSLGQGLEFLIYFQGNSAPDKSGLPSDRFSAERTGGSVSTLTIQRTQQEDSAVYLCASSQRTPPGNTIYFGEGSWLTVV.

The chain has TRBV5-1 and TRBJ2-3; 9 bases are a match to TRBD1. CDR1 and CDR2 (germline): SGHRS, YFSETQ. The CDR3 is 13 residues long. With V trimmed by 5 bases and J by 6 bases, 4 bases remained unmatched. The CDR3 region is CASRQGAGDTQYF. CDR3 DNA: TGCGCCAGCAGACAGGGGGCGGGCGATACGCAGTATTTT.

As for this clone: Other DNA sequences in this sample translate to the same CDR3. Here the CDR3 reads CASSYSDRGYEQYF. In nucleotides, the CDR3 is TGTGCCAGCAGTTACTCCGACAGGGGATACGAGCAGTACTTC. V is TRBV6-5 and J is TRBJ2-7; TRBD1 aligns across 8 bases. Per germline, CDR1 MNHEY and CDR2 SVGAGI. The CDR3 length is 14 residues. The J segment lost 4 bases and the V segment lost 0 bases, leaving 2 bases of the junction unmatched.

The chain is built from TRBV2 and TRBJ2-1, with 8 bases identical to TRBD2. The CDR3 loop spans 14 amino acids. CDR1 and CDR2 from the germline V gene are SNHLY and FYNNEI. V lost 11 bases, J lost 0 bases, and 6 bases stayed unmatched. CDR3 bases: TGTGCCGAGGGTCGGGGGGGCTCCTACAATGAGCAGTTCTTC. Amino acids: CAEGRGGSYNEQFF.

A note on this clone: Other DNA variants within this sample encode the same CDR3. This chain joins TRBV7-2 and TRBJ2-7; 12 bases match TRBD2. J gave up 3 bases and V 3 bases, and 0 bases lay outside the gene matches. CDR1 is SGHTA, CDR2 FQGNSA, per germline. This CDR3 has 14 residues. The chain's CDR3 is CASSLTSGGYEQYF. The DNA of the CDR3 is TGTGCCAGCAGCTTGACTAGCGGGGGCTACGAGCAGTACTTC.

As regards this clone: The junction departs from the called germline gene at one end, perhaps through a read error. The CDR3 reads CASREGTSGRTDTQYF. In DNA form, the CDR3 reads TGTGCCAGCAGGGAAGGGACTAGCGGACGCACAGATACGCAGTATTTT. The V call is TRBV6-1, the J call TRBJ2-3; 11 nucleotides line up with TRBD2. The V gene's germline CDR1 is MNHNS and CDR2 SASEGT. CDR3 length: 16 residues.

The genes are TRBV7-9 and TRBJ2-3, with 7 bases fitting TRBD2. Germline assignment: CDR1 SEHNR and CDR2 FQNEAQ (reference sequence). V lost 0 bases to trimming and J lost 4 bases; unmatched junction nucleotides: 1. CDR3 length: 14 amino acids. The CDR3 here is CASSLAREADTQYF. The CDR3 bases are TGTGCCAGCAGCTTAGCTCGGGAGGCAGATACGCAGTATTTT.

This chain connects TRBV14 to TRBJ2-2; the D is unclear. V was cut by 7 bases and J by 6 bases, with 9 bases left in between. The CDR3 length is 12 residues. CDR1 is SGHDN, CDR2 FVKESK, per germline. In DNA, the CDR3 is TGTGCCAGCAATCGAGGCCCCGGGGAGCTGTTTTTT. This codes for CASNRGPGELFF.

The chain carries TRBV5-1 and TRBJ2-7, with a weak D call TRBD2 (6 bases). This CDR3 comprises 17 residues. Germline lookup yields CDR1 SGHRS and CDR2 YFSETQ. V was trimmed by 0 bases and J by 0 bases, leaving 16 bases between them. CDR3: CASSLGRLGPSSYEQYF. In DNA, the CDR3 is TGCGCCAGCAGCTTGGGTAGACTAGGGCCGAGCTCCTACGAGCAGTACTTC.

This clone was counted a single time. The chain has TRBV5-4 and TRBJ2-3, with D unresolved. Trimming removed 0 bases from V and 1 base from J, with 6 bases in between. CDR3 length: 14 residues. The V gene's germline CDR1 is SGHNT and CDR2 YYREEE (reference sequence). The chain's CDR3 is CASSLAQGTDTQYF. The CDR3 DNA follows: TGTGCCAGCAGCTTGGCCCAGGGCACAGATACGCAGTATTTT.

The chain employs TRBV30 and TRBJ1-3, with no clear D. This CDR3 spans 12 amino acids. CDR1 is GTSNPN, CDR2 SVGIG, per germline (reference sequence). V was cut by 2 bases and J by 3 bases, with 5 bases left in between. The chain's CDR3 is CAWSRDGNTIYF. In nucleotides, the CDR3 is TGTGCCTGGAGTAGGGATGGAAACACCATATATTTT.

The CDR3 coding sequence is TGTGCCAGCAGCTTAGATATAGGGGGCGCAAAGGACGAGCAGTACTTC. It codes for CASSLDIGGAKDEQYF. This chain uses TRBV7-9 with TRBJ2-7; 7 bases line up with TRBD1. Germline V CDR1 and CDR2: SEHNR, FQNEAQ (reference sequence). The length of the CDR3 is 16 residues. V lost 1 base to trimming and J lost 5 bases; unmatched junction nucleotides: 11.

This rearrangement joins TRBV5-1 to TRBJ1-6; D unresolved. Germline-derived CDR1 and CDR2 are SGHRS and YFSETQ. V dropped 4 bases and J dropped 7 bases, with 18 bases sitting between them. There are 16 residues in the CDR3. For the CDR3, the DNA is TGCGCCAGCAGCCAAGATGGGCATCTCTCCAATTCACCCCTCCACTTT. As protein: CASSQDGHLSNSPLHF.

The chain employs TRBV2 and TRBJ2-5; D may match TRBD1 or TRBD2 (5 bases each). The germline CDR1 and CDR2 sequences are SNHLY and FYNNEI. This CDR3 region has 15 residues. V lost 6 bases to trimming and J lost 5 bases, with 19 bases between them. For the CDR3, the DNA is TGTGCCAGCAGAGACTCCGGGACGCCAATGGAGACCCAGTACTTC. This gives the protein CASRDSGTPMETQYF.

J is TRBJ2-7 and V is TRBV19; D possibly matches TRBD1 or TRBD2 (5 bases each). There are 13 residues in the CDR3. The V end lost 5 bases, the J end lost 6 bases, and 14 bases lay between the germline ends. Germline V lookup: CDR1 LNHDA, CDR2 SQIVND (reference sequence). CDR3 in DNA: TGTGCCAGTAGTTATCTGAGGGACGGCGAGCAGTACTTC. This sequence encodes CASSYLRDGEQYF.

The CDR3 loop is CASSPGTLQETQYF. In DNA, the CDR3 is TGTGCCAGCAGTCCCGGGACACTTCAAGAGACCCAGTACTTC. The J gene is TRBJ2-5, the V gene TRBV2, with D perhaps TRBD1 (6 bases). Germline values: CDR1 SNHLY, CDR2 FYNNEI. Trimming removed 5 bases at V and 2 bases at J, with 12 bases between. The CDR3 has 14 residues.

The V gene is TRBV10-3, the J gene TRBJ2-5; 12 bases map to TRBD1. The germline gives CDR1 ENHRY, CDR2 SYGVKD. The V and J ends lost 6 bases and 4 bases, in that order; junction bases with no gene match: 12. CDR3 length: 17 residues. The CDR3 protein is CAISRSAGTGGGETQYF. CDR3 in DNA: TGTGCCATCAGCCGGTCGGCCGGGACAGGGGGCGGAGAGACCCAGTACTTC.

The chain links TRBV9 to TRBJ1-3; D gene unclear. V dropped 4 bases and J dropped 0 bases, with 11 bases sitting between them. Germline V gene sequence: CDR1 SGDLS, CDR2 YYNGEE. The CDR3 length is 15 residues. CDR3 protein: CASSPRRISGNTIYF. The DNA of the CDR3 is TGTGCCAGCAGCCCCCGACGGATCTCTGGAAACACCATATATTTT.

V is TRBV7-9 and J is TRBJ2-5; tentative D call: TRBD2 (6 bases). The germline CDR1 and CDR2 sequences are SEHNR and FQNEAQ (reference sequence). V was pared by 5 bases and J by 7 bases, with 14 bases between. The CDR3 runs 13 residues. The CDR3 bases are TGTGCCAGCAGCCTGGGACTGGCGCGGACCCAGTACTTC. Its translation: CASSLGLARTQYF.

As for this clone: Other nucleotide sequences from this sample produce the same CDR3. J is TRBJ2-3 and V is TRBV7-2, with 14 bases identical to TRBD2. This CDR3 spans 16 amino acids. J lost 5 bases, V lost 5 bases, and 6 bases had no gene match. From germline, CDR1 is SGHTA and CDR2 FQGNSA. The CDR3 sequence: CASSLGLAGGKDTQYF. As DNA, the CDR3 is TGTGCCAGCAGCCTCGGACTAGCGGGAGGTAAAGATACGCAGTATTTT. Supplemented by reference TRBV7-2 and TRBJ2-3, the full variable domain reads GAGVSQSPSNKVTEKGKDVELRCDPISGHTALYWYRQSLGQGLEFLIYFQGNSAPDKSGLPSDRFSAERTGGSVSTLTIQRTQQEDSAVYLCASSLGLAGGKDTQYFGPGTRLTVL.

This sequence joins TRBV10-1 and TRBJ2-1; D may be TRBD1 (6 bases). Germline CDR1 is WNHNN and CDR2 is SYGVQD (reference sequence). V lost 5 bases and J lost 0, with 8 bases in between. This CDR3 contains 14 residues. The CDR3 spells CASSTGSSYNEQFF. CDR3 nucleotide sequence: TGCGCCAGCAGTACAGGGAGCTCCTACAATGAGCAGTTCTTC.

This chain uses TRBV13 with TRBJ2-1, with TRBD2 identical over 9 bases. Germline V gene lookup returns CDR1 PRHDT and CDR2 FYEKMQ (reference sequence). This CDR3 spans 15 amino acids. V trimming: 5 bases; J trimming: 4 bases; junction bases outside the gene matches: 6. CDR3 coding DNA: TGTGCCAGCAGCCAGGACCTAGCGGGGTACAATGAGCAGTTCTTC. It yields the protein CASSQDLAGYNEQFF.